Below are 14 T cell receptor beta chains sequenced from a single sample in a study of blood T cell repertoires in COVID-19 (TCRdb year 2020). The library was made by the immunoSEQ multiplex PCR assay. This immuneACCESS table, as held by TCRdb, lists in-frame sequences with V and J called but not all clones. Of the missing ones, under half trace to an unresolved V gene in checked studies; the others have no known cause. The sample data list approximately 50,000 clones, and roughly 91% of these were observed just once. The leading ten clones occupy over 7.5% of the sample. Sequenced input: peripheral blood. Source of these receptors: a man aged 50 to 59 with active COVID-19.

The rearrangement links TRBV28 to TRBJ1-1; the D gene is possibly TRBD1 (5 bases). Germline loops: CDR1 MDHEN, CDR2 SYDVKM. V gave up 3 bases and J gave up 4 bases, with 18 bases separating them. The CDR3 extends over 16 amino acids. The CDR3 sequence is CASSFLNHRKSTEAFF. In DNA, the CDR3 is TGTGCCAGCAGTTTCTTAAATCACAGGAAGAGCACTGAAGCTTTCTTT.

This chain connects TRBV14 to TRBJ2-7; 10 bases align to TRBD1. Unmatched junction bases numbered 8, after V lost 0 bases and J lost 12 bases. CDR3 length equals 14 residues. The germline gives CDR1 SGHDN, CDR2 FVKESK. The CDR3 spells CASSQDPGQGRGYF. For the CDR3, the DNA is TGTGCCAGCAGCCAAGACCCGGGACAGGGGCGTGGGTACTTC.

The chain recombines TRBV6-2 or TRBV6-3 with TRBJ1-5; possibly TRBD1 for D (6 bases). The CDR3 covers 15 residues. Germline loops: CDR1 MNHEY, CDR2 SVGEGT. Trimming removed 2 bases from V and 4 bases from J, with 12 bases in between. CDR3: CASSYAGGPNQPQHF. In DNA form, the CDR3 reads TGTGCCAGCAGTTACGCGGGGGGGCCGAATCAGCCCCAGCATTTT.

V usage is TRBV7-2 and J usage is TRBJ2-5; 8 bases fit TRBD2. This CDR3 has 15 amino acids. The V segment lost 3 bases and the J segment 1 base; nucleotides outside the gene matches: 4. Germline V gives CDR1 SGHTA, CDR2 FQGNSA. CDR3 coding DNA: TGTGCCAGCAGCTTGACTAGCGCCGCCCAAGAGACCCAGTACTTC. Amino acids: CASSLTSAAQETQYF.

The chain is built from TRBV6-2 or TRBV6-3 and TRBJ2-1, with D hard to call. The V gene's germline CDR1 is MNHEY and CDR2 SVGEGT. The CDR3 spans 13 residues. V lost 5 bases, J lost 9 bases, and 14 bases lay in between. The CDR3 loop reads CASSNPPGGEQFF. CDR3 nucleotide sequence: TGTGCCAGCAGTAACCCCCCCGGCGGTGAGCAGTTCTTC.

The chain joins TRBV29-1 to TRBJ1-4; no clear D. V was pared by 2 bases and J by 10 bases, with 23 bases between. Germline CDR1 and CDR2: SQVTM and ANQGSEA. This CDR3 comprises 16 residues. Here the CDR3 DNA reads TGCAGCGTTGAATCCGATAAGGAGGACTCTACGAGAAAACTGTTTTTT. Protein sequence: CSVESDKEDSTRKLFF.

The rearrangement links TRBV13 to TRBJ2-5; 9 nucleotides line up with TRBD1. V lost 0 bases to trimming and J lost 6 bases; unmatched junction nucleotides: 2. The CDR3 is made up of 14 amino acids. Germline CDR1 and CDR2: PRHDT and FYEKMQ (reference sequence). The DNA for the CDR3 is TGTGCCAGCAGCTTAGGACAGGGGGCGAAGACCCAGTACTTC. Residues: CASSLGQGAKTQYF.

This clone came up once. The chain employs TRBV10-3 and TRBJ1-1; D is undetermined. Germline CDR1 is ENHRY and CDR2 is SYGVKD. Trimming removed 5 bases at V and 5 bases at J, with 9 bases between. The CDR3 runs to 12 residues. This CDR3 is CAISRRDTEAFF. The DNA for the CDR3 is TGTGCCATCAGTCGGAGAGATACTGAAGCTTTCTTT.

The chain combines TRBV9 with TRBJ2-7, with TRBD2 identical over 8 bases. CDR1 and CDR2 (germline): SGDLS, YYNGEE. The CDR3 runs 15 residues. The J segment lost 4 bases and the V segment lost 0 bases, leaving 6 bases of the junction unmatched. The CDR3 reads CASSVAPGLGYEQYF. The CDR3 coding sequence is TGTGCCAGCAGCGTAGCTCCGGGACTAGGGTACGAGCAGTACTTC.

V is TRBV3-1 (or the pseudogene TRBV3-2) and J is TRBJ2-7, with D possibly being TRBD1 (6 bases). The CDR3 contains 15 residues. The germline CDR1 and CDR2 sequences are LGHDT and YNNKEL (reference sequence). V lost 5 bases and J 8 bases, leaving 22 bases between the germline ends. The CDR3, as DNA: TGTGCCAGCAGCAAGGCCGGGACAAAAACTACGAAGCAGTACTTC. As protein: CASSKAGTKTTKQYF.

The chain is built from TRBV30 and TRBJ2-6; 10 positions agree with TRBD1. CDR1 and CDR2 (germline): GTSNPN, SVGIG (reference sequence). Trimming cost V 8 bases and J 0 bases; bases outside gene matches: 4. CDR3 length equals 15 residues. The CDR3 protein is CATGQGRSGANVLTF. CDR3 DNA: TGTGCCACGGGACAGGGGCGCTCTGGGGCCAACGTCCTGACTTTC.

This sequence joins TRBV19 and TRBJ1-5, with a tentative D call TRBD1 (6 bases). Germline-derived CDR1 and CDR2 are LNHDA and SQIVND (reference sequence). V dropped 5 bases and J dropped 4 bases, with 18 bases sitting between them. This CDR3 spans 16 amino acids. The CDR3 DNA is TGTGCCAGTAGTTACCTTGGGACATCGGATAATCAGCCCCAGCATTTT. This sequence encodes CASSYLGTSDNQPQHF.

The rearrangement joins TRBV6-6 to TRBJ1-1; weak D call: TRBD1 (6 bases). The CDR3 is 14 amino acids. V was clipped by 6 bases and J by 1 base, with 12 bases between them. Germline CDR1 reads MNHNY; CDR2 reads SVGAGI (reference sequence). The CDR3 loop reads CASRLNRENTEAFF. CDR3 in DNA: TGTGCCAGCAGGTTAAACAGGGAGAACACTGAAGCTTTCTTT.

This clone was seen once. The V and J genes are TRBV10-3 and TRBJ2-7; a possible D gene is TRBD2 (7 bases). Trimming cost V 0 bases and J 2 bases, with 17 bases left between them. The CDR3 runs 17 residues. CDR1 and CDR2 from the germline V gene are ENHRY and SYGVKD. Written as DNA, the CDR3 is TGTGCCATCAGTGAGTCGCATGGCAGGGGAGGGCCCTACGAGCAGTACTTC. Its translation: CAISESHGRGGPYEQYF.